These T cell receptor beta chains were read from a single sample in a study of CD8 T cells in ankylosing spondylitis. TCRdb reanalysed the 5' RACE reads using MiXCR and keeps one entry per CDR3 protein. The table records hundreds of thousands of distinct CDR3 sequences, roughly 13% of them present only once. Material for sequencing was blood, either unsorted or a sorted T cell fraction (not recorded which). The receptors were sampled from a male donor with ankylosing spondylitis. CDR3s include the opening cysteine and the closing phenylalanine or tryptophan. The D gene is left open where the match is weak. The size entry is marked missing in some rows and otherwise reads once, few, many or a size class.

. | TRBJ2-7 | TRBV20-1 | . | CSARVLQVSYEQYF | TGCAGTGCTAGAGTTCTCCAGGTCTCCTACGAGCAGTACTTC
. | TRBJ2-7 | TRBV24-1 | few | CATSAPVSPEQYF | TGTGCCACCAGTGCCCCTGTATCTCCCGAGCAGTACTTC
. | TRBJ1-1 | TRBV9 | few | CASTRVGRGTNTEAFF | TGTGCCAGCACCCGCGTGGGTCGGGGTACGAACACTGAAGCTTTCTTT
. | TRBJ1-4 | TRBV28 | . | CASSLWAPPKNEKLFF | TGTGCCAGCAGTTTATGGGCCCCACCTAAAAATGAAAAACTGTTTTTT
TRBD1 | TRBJ1-4 | TRBV7-8 | few | CASSPLSDRAGEKLFF | TGTGCCAGCAGCCCCCTTTCGGACAGGGCGGGTGAAAAACTGTTTTTT
. | TRBJ1-1 | TRBV12-3/TRBV12-4 | . | CASSSSAGGVTEAFF | TGTGCCAGCAGTTCCTCGGCCGGGGGGGTCACTGAAGCTTTCTTT
. | TRBJ1-1 | TRBV4-1 | . | CASSQEGSTAGTEAFF | TGCGCCAGCAGCCAAGAAGGAAGCACGGCGGGCACTGAAGCTTTCTTT
TRBD1 | TRBJ2-7 | TRBV29-1 | few | CSAGQGANEQYF | TGCAGCGCCGGACAGGGGGCGAACGAGCAGTACTTC
TRBD2 | TRBJ2-1 | TRBV3-1 | few | CASSQVAGARYEQFF | TGTGCCAGCAGCCAAGTTGCGGGAGCACGCTATGAGCAGTTCTTC
. | TRBJ2-7 | TRBV6-1 | . | CASSEATGLRQYF | TGTGCCAGCAGTGAAGCTACTGGGCTTCGCCAGTACTTC
. | TRBJ1-2 | TRBV5-1 | . | CATKQDILFYGYTF | TGCGCCACCAAACAAGACATCCTTTTTTATGGCTACACCTTC